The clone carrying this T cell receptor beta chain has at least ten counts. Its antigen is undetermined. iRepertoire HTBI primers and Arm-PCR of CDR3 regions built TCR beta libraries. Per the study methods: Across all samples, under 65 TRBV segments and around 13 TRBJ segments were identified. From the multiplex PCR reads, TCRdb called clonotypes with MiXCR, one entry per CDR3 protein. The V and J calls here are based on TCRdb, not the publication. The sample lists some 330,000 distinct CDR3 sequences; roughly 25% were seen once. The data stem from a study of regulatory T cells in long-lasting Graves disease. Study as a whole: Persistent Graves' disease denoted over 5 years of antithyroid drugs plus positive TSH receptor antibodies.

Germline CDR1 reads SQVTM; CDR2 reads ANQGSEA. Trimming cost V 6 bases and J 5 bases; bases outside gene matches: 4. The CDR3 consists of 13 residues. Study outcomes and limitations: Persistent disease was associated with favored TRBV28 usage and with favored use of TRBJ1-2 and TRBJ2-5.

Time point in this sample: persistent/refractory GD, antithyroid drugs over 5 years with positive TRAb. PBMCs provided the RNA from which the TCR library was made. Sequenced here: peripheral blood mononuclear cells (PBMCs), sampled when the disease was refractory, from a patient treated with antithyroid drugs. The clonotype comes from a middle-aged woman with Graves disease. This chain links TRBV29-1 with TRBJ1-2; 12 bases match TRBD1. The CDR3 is CSVGTGGDYGYTF. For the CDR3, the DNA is TGCAGCGTCGGGACAGGGGGCGATTATGGCTACACCTTC.